These 13 T cell receptor beta chains were all obtained from the same sample, sequenced in a study of T-cell reconstitution after alpha-beta-depleted transplantation in children. As it was prepared, the TCRbeta library received unique molecular identifiers. TCRdb recomputed calls from the PCR reads with MiXCR, one row per CDR3 protein. Seen here are around 680,000 distinct CDR3 sequences, roughly 15% observed once, and the top ten hold over 0.95%. The sample was PBMCs from the stem cell graft donor, taken from the stem cell graft. Receptor source: a human donor who donated a stem cell graft to a child with acute myeloid leukemia.

This clonotype was seen a handful of times. This chain connects TRBV20-1 to TRBJ2-1, with D possibly TRBD2 on 5 matching bases. Germline assignment: CDR1 DFQATT and CDR2 SNEGSKA (reference sequence). V was trimmed by 0 bases and J by 9 bases, leaving 12 bases between them. The CDR3 is made up of 13 amino acids. The CDR3 DNA reads TGCAGTGCTAGAGATTGGGAGTCCGGTGAGCAGTTCTTC. This sequence encodes CSARDWESGEQFF.

This clonotype has more than one count but fewer than ten. The J gene is TRBJ2-3, the V gene TRBV20-1; perhaps TRBD2 as D (7 bases). The CDR3 is 16 amino acids. V lost 2 bases to trimming and J lost 4 bases, with 19 bases between them. Looked up from germline, CDR1 is DFQATT and CDR2 is SNEGSKA (reference sequence). CDR3 loop: CSARPLRGAGSDTQYF. The CDR3, as DNA: TGCAGTGCTAGACCTCTCCGGGGGGCGGGTTCAGATACGCAGTATTTT.

As regards this clonotype: A much larger clone lies a single base off, so this may be a read error. The chain has TRBV6-1 and TRBJ2-3; D perhaps matches TRBD1 (6 bases). The CDR3 spans 15 residues. V lost 6 bases, J lost 4 bases, and 17 bases lay in between. Looked up from germline, CDR1 is MNHNS and CDR2 is SASEGT. CDR3 amino acids: CASRLKGQPPDTQYF. DNA for the CDR3: TGTGCCAGCAGGCTCAAAGGACAGCCACCAGATACGCAGTATTTT.

This clonotype was seen ten or more times. The chain employs TRBV20-1 and TRBJ2-1, with 8 bases aligning to TRBD1. CDR1 DFQATT and CDR2 SNEGSKA come from the germline V gene (reference sequence). The CDR3 has 15 residues. V lost 3 bases, J lost 3 bases, and 7 bases stayed unmatched. DNA of the CDR3: TGCAGTGCTAGGGTCTTGGGACAGGACTACAATGAGCAGTTCTTC. Protein: CSARVLGQDYNEQFF.

This clonotype was observed a handful of times. The V and J genes are TRBV6-2 or TRBV6-3 and TRBJ2-3; D unclear. Germline CDR1 MNHEY, CDR2 SVGEGT. The CDR3 runs 15 residues. Trimming pared 0 bases from V and 6 bases from J, leaving 13 bases between. CDR3 sequence reads: CASSYSGRFQDTQYF. In nucleotides, the CDR3 is TGTGCCAGCAGTTACTCCGGACGGTTTCAGGATACGCAGTATTTT.

This clonotype was found many times. The chain uses TRBV5-1 and TRBJ2-3, with D tentatively TRBD1 or TRBD2 (5 bases each). The CDR3 loop spans 14 amino acids. From germline, CDR1 is SGHRS and CDR2 YFSETQ. The ends were cut back, 2 bases at V and 5 bases at J, with 12 bases in the middle. The CDR3 nucleotides are TGCGCCAGCAGCTTTTCGGGGACGGGAGATACGCAGTATTTT. It is translated as CASSFSGTGDTQYF. Full variable domain (rest looked up from reference TRBV5-1 and TRBJ2-3): KAGVTQTPRYLIKTRGQQVTLSCSPISGHRSVSWYQQTPGQGLQFLFEYFSETQRNKGNFPGRFSGRQFSNSRSEMNVSTLELGDSALYLCASSFSGTGDTQYFGPGTRLTVL.

V gene TRBV29-1 combines with J gene TRBJ2-1, with 7 positions matching TRBD1. V lost 7 bases and J lost 0; bases outside the gene matches: 12. Germline values: CDR1 SQVTM, CDR2 ANQGSEA. This CDR3 region has 16 residues. CDR3 sequence: CSAPTGTSSSYNEQFF. DNA for the CDR3: TGCAGCGCCCCGACAGGGACGTCGAGCTCCTACAATGAGCAGTTCTTC.

This rearrangement joins TRBV20-1 to TRBJ1-6; 9 bases agree with TRBD1. Germline values: CDR1 DFQATT, CDR2 SNEGSKA (reference sequence). CDR3 length equals 17 residues. J was trimmed by 0 bases and V by 6 bases; bases with no gene match: 9. As DNA, the CDR3 is TGCAGTGCCCCCGGGACAGGGTTTAGCTCCTATAATTCACCCCTCCACTTT. Amino acid sequence: CSAPGTGFSSYNSPLHF.

This chain uses TRBV20-1 with TRBJ2-3; 10 bases fit TRBD1. Germline V gene lookup returns CDR1 DFQATT and CDR2 SNEGSKA (reference sequence). The V segment lost 4 bases and the J segment 5 bases; nucleotides outside the gene matches: 12. The CDR3 spans 16 residues. The CDR3 DNA sequence: TGCAGTGCTATAGACGCAAGACAGGGGGCAGGAGATACGCAGTATTTT. Translation gives CSAIDARQGAGDTQYF.

V and J are TRBV2 and TRBJ2-7, with a tentative D call TRBD2 (5 bases). The germline V gene has CDR1 SNHLY and CDR2 FYNNEI. The CDR3 has 13 residues. The V gene lost 3 bases and the J gene lost 5 bases, with 11 bases spanning the gap. The CDR3 sequence: CASSERVSHEQYV. CDR3 bases: TGTGCCAGCAGTGAGAGGGTTTCCCACGAGCAGTACGTC.

This clonotype was seen a few times. J is TRBJ1-2 and V is TRBV11-3, with 7 bases that match TRBD1. The CDR3 covers 17 residues. Per the germline V gene, CDR1 is SGHNT and CDR2 is YENEEA. The ends lost 0 bases at V and 7 bases at J; junction bases unmatched: 14. CDR3: CASSLDGTAGNRGGYTF. The CDR3 DNA sequence: TGTGCCAGCAGCTTAGATGGGACAGCCGGAAATAGGGGTGGCTACACCTTC.

The chain links TRBV27 to TRBJ2-3; 10 bases map to TRBD2. The CDR3 covers 18 residues. CDR1 and CDR2 (germline): MNHEY, SMNVEV (reference sequence). Losses at the gene ends were 10 bases for V and 0 bases for J; bases not matched to a gene: 16. The CDR3 DNA is TGTGCCAACTCTCATGAACCGGGACTAGCGCCTAGCACAGATACGCAGTATTTT. Translating it yields CANSHEPGLAPSTDTQYF.

This clonotype has a count of ten or more. This sequence joins TRBV4-3 and TRBJ1-2, with D maybe TRBD1 (6 bases). Germline V gene sequence: CDR1 LGHNA, CDR2 YSLEER. V was clipped by 0 bases and J by 8 bases, with 22 bases between them. CDR3 length: 17 residues. This CDR3 reads CASSQDWDPGDLRGYTF. Written as DNA, the CDR3 is TGCGCCAGCAGCCAAGATTGGGATCCAGGGGATCTAAGGGGCTACACCTTC.